The clone carrying this TCR beta chain was observed at least ten times. Its antigen is unidentified. The authors built TCR beta libraries using iRepertoire HTBI primers and Arm-PCR of CDR3 regions. From the multiplex PCR reads, TCRdb called clonotypes with MiXCR, one entry per CDR3 protein. The sample has 400,000 to 500,000 distinct CDR3 sequences; 14% are singletons. Between the trimmed V and J ends, which lost 2 bases and 5 bases, there was a span of 15 bases. The CDR3 sequence is 14 residues long. From germline, CDR1 is DFQATT and CDR2 SNEGSKA (reference sequence). The sample is drawn from a study of regulatory T cells in long-lasting Graves disease. Findings and limits, study-wide: TCR diversity was lower in persistent Graves' patients (versus newly diagnosed ones).

This sample's time point: newly diagnosed GD, antithyroid drugs for less than 3 months. PBMCs provided the RNA from which the TCR library was made. Another study also made use of these data, one on T cells in Graves' hyperthyroidism and ophthalmopathy. From that second work: Clinical symptoms, serum thyroxine and TRAb, thyroid ultrasound and orbital computed tomography together formed the diagnostic basis. Classification by a 13 V-J model distinguished ophthalmopathy from stable hyperthyroidism.

This clonotype originated in a woman aged 50 to 60 with Graves disease. The material sequenced was peripheral blood mononuclear cells (PBMCs), taken at new diagnosis, from a patient treated with antithyroid drugs. The chain is built from TRBV20-1 and TRBJ2-5; a possible D gene is TRBD1 (6 bases). The CDR3 nucleotides are TGCAGTGCTAGATTGCAGGGGCTCGGGGAGACCCAGTACTTC. Residues: CSARLQGLGETQYF.